The 11 T cell receptor beta chains given below trace back to one sample, sequenced in a study of T cell repertoires in cytomegalovirus infection. No antigen is known for these receptors. TCRdb re-called the reads with MiXCR, one entry per CDR3 protein. The profile shows around 770,000 distinct CDR3 sequences, almost 30% of them singletons. The source was cultured CD8+ T cells from PBMCs, collected from culture after CMV antigen stimulation. These TCRs come from a human donor in good health (CMV status not recorded). Some clones in this sample may be carry-over from other donors' samples.

This clonotype showed up just a few times. The J gene is TRBJ1-1, the V gene TRBV27; 10 positions match TRBD1. Germline-derived CDR1 and CDR2 are MNHEY and SMNVEV (reference sequence). The trim removed 4 bases at V and 0 bases at J, leaving 2 bases unmatched. There are 15 residues in the CDR3. The CDR3 DNA reads as TGTGCCAGCAGTTGGGACAGGGGAATGAACACTGAAGCTTTCTTT. Translating it yields CASSWDRGMNTEAFF.

The chain combines TRBV7-6 with TRBJ2-1; D uncertain. Trimming removed 3 bases at V and 5 bases at J, with 8 bases between. The germline V gene has CDR1 SGHVS and CDR2 FNYEAQ. The length of the CDR3 is 13 residues. The DNA of the CDR3 is TGTGCCAGCAGCTTCTCGAATAACAATGAGCAGTTCTTC. Its translation is CASSFSNNNEQFF.

A word on this clonotype: This may be a read error: a much more frequent sequence differs by one nucleotide. V and J are TRBV2 and TRBJ2-6; D is unclear. CDR3 size: 16 residues. Germline CDR1 reads SNHLY; CDR2 reads FYNNEI. Here the CDR3 reads CASSEGGLSRANVLTF. In DNA form, the CDR3 reads TGTGCCAGCAGTGAAGGGGGTCTCTCTAGGGCCAACGTCCTGACTTTC.

This clonotype was observed many times. CDR3 residues: CASSSQGAGVMNTEAFF. Here the CDR3 DNA reads TGTGCCAGCAGCTCCCAGGGGGCCGGGGTCATGAACACTGAAGCTTTCTTT. This chain connects TRBV5-5 to TRBJ1-1; 8 bases are shared with TRBD1. The CDR3 sequence is 17 residues long. Germline CDR1 SGHKS, CDR2 YYEKEE (reference sequence). J gave up 0 bases and V 3 bases, and 10 bases lay outside the gene matches.

The table lists this clonotype with many counts. This chain uses TRBV11-3 with TRBJ1-5; D ambiguous. Germline loops: CDR1 SGHNT, CDR2 YENEEA. Trimming stripped 2 bases from V and 0 bases from J, with 14 bases between. The CDR3 runs 17 residues. In nucleotides, the CDR3 is TGTGCCAGCAGCTTACCACGGGTACGGAATAGCAATCAGCCCCAGCATTTT. Its translation: CASSLPRVRNSNQPQHF.

Many counts were recorded for this clonotype. The chain couples TRBV7-8 to TRBJ1-1; no clear D gene. CDR3 size: 16 residues. With 2 bases removed from V and 0 bases from J, the gap between germline ends came to 13 bases. CDR1 and CDR2 from the germline V gene are SGHVS and FQNEAQ. The CDR3 here is CASSLPRVGLNTEAFF. The CDR3 DNA follows: TGTGCCAGCAGCTTACCTCGCGTGGGCTTGAACACTGAAGCTTTCTTT.

This clonotype has a handful of counts. This chain uses TRBV12-3 or TRBV12-4 with TRBJ1-1; D gene unclear. Trimming removed 6 bases from V and 1 base from J, with 12 bases in between. This CDR3 is built from 14 residues. The CDR3 coding sequence is TGTGCCAGCAGCTCGACCGCCAAGAACACTGAAGCTTTCTTT. Protein sequence: CASSSTAKNTEAFF.

The chain has TRBV9 and TRBJ1-2; D perhaps matches TRBD1 (6 bases). Between the trimmed V and J ends, which lost 0 bases and 4 bases, there was a span of 16 bases. The CDR3 totals 16 residues. The germline CDR1 and CDR2 sequences are SGDLS and YYNGEE. This chain's CDR3 is CASSVGQVVKTYGYTF. The CDR3 DNA follows: TGTGCCAGCAGCGTAGGACAGGTAGTAAAGACCTATGGCTACACCTTC. The entire variable domain, with the rest obtained from reference TRBV9 and TRBJ1-2, is as follows: DSGVTQTPKHLITATGQRVTLRCSPRSGDLSVYWYQQSLDQGLQFLIQYYNGEERAKGNILERFSAQQFPDLHSELNLSSLELGDSALYFCASSVGQVVKTYGYTFGSGTRLTVV.

The rearrangement uses TRBV6-5 and TRBJ1-5, with a possible D match to TRBD1 (5 bases). The CDR3 runs 14 residues. V was clipped by 2 bases and J by 6 bases, with 11 bases between them. Per germline, CDR1 MNHEY and CDR2 SVGAGI. Here the CDR3 DNA reads TGTGCCAGCAGTTACCCCCGGCAGGGTCAGCCCCAGCATTTT. Protein: CASSYPRQGQPQHF.

The V gene is TRBV10-3, the J gene TRBJ2-3; D remains ambiguous. CDR1 and CDR2 from the germline V gene are ENHRY and SYGVKD. V lost 2 bases and J lost 3, with 12 bases in between. This CDR3 region has 15 residues. The CDR3 sequence: CAISEESVLTDTQYF. The DNA for the CDR3 is TGTGCCATCAGTGAGGAAAGCGTTCTGACAGATACGCAGTATTTT.

The chain has TRBV20-1 and TRBJ2-1; D is perhaps TRBD2 (5 bases). The CDR3 extends over 18 amino acids. V was trimmed by 0 bases and J by 3 bases, leaving 21 bases between them. Looked up from germline, CDR1 is DFQATT and CDR2 is SNEGSKA (reference sequence). DNA of the CDR3: TGCAGTGCTAGAGATCTCGAGCCATTCCGGGGAGACTACAATGAGCAGTTCTTC. It codes for CSARDLEPFRGDYNEQFF.